The clone carrying this TCR beta chain has more than one count but fewer than ten. Its antigen remains unidentified. The germline V and J ends were trimmed by 7 bases and 1 base, with 17 bases remaining between them. Germline V CDR1 and CDR2: MNHNS, SASEGT. This CDR3 is built from 16 residues. The data are from a study of response to subunit inactivated influenza vaccine. Study-wide findings and caveats: After each seasonal influenza vaccination, few new T cells are recruited, the authors suggested.

TCRdb called the RT-PCR reads again in MiXCR, with one record for every CDR3 protein. Of about 570,000 distinct CDR3 sequences in the sample, roughly 10% are singletons; the top ten hold 9.5% to 12%. These sequences were also reported in another study, on T cells expressing NK-cell markers. That source adds: The authors made TCR beta cDNA libraries by 5'RACE template switching. This switching added a universal primer site and UMIs. It was from sorted CD3+CD56+NKG2C+, CD3+CD56+NKG2C- and CD3+CD56-NKG2C+ T cells that TCR beta repertoires came. HCMV seropositivity characterized most of the eight sequenced donors, and seronegativity one. An anti-gamma-delta TCR antibody was added in several experiments. It restricted sorting to alpha-beta TCR-expressing T cells.

The rearrangement joins TRBV6-1 to TRBJ1-3; D call uncertain. The material sequenced was PBMCs from blood, taken on the day of vaccination. This sequence originates from a man aged 50 or older who received an inactivated influenza vaccine. The CDR3 region has the DNA TGTGCCAGCACCCTCCGAAGGCCCGCGTCTGGAAACACCATATATTTT. Translation: CASTLRRPASGNTIYF.